The T cell receptor (beta chain) under discussion was sequenced for a study of identical twins. Findings of the study overall: In zero-insertion analyses, partial confounding could arise from invariant MAIT and iNKT cells. Twin-shared out-of-frame alpha sequences showed excess low generation probability. Conclusions rested on cross-sectional statistics rather than following the same donors.

V was clipped by 5 bases and J by 6 bases; unmatched bases: 10. Germline assignment: CDR1 SGHTA and CDR2 FQGTGA. CDR3 length: 16 residues. Points on this clonotype: Antigen specificity is unknown.

cDNA carried unique molecular identifiers, and a universal primer site was added by template switching. From the 5' RACE reads, TCRdb called clonotypes with MiXCR, one entry per CDR3 protein. The repertoire holds hundreds of thousands of distinct CDR3 sequences, with roughly 7% as singletons. These data were also reused for a study on yellow fever vaccine responses in identical twins.

This sequence originates from a woman aged 18-29 years in good health. This chain links TRBV7-3 with TRBJ2-1, with 10 nucleotides matching TRBD1. Sequenced sample: memory (CD45RO+) T cells sorted from blood. In nucleotides, the CDR3 is TGTGCCAGCAGCCCCTTGGGACAGGGGTGGGGCAATGAGCAGTTCTTC. Its protein is CASSPLGQGWGNEQFF. Filled out from reference TRBV7-3 and TRBJ2-1, the complete variable domain reads GAGVSQTPSNKVTEKGKYVELRCDPISGHTALYWYRQSLGQGPEFLIYFQGTGAADDSGLPNDRFFAVRPEGSVSTLKIQRTERGDSAVYLCASSPLGQGWGNEQFFGPGTRLTVL.